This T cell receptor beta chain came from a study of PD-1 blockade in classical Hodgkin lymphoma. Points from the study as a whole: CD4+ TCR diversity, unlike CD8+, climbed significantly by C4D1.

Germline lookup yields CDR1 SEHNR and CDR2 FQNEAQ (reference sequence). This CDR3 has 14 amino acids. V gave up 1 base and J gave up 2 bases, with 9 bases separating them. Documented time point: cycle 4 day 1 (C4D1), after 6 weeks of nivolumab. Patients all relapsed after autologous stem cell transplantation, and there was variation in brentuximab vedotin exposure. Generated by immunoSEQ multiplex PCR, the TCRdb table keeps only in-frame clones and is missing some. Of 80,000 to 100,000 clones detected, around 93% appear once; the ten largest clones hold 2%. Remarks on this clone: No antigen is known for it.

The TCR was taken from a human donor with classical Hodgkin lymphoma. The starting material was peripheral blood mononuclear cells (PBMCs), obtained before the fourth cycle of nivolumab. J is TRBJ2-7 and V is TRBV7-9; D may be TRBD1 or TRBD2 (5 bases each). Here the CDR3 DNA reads TGTGCCAGCAGCTTAGTTGGGACCACCTACGAGCAGTACTTC. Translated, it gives CASSLVGTTYEQYF.